These 20 T cell receptor beta chains share one sample of origin, sequenced in a study of shared clonotypes between healthy human individuals. Using immunoSEQ multiplex PCR, the repertoire was profiled, and TCRdb retains in-frame clones only, with some absent. This sample has over a million clones, with about 80% found just once. Sequences were obtained from memory CD4+ T cells from PBMCs. Regarding subset: CD45RA-negative fraction. All receptors come from a man aged 18 to 30 in good health. Some clones in this sample may be carry-over from other donors' samples.

This chain links TRBV29-1 with TRBJ1-5; D not resolved. Trimming stripped 7 bases from V and 5 bases from J, with 15 bases between. In germline, CDR1 is SQVTM, CDR2 ANQGSEA. This CDR3 contains 13 residues. The CDR3 region is CSAQGGNDQPQHF. The CDR3 DNA reads TGCAGCGCCCAAGGAGGGAACGATCAGCCCCAGCATTTT. Together with reference TRBV29-1 and TRBJ1-5, the CDR3 gives the full variable domain: SAVISQKPSRDICQRGTSLTIQCQVDSQVTMMFWYRQQPGQSLTLIATANQGSEATYESGFVIDKFPISRPNLTFSTLTVSNMSPEDSSIYLCSAQGGNDQPQHFGDGTRLSIL.

Regarding this clone: Given a much more abundant clone one base away, this may be a read error. The gene calls are TRBV28 and TRBJ1-2; TRBD1 matches at 7 bases. The CDR3 extends over 14 amino acids. The germline V gene encodes CDR1 MDHEN and CDR2 SYDVKM. J was trimmed by 4 bases and V by 11 bases; bases with no gene match: 13. The CDR3 region is CAALRDRALYGYTF. The CDR3 DNA reads as TGTGCCGCTCTCCGGGACAGAGCCCTCTATGGCTACACCTTC.

This sequence joins TRBV4-1 and TRBJ1-4, with unresolved D. The CDR3 is 17 amino acids. Germline V gene data show CDR1 as MGHRA and CDR2 as YSYEKL. Trimming left V 6 bases short and J 10 bases short, with 27 bases between. CDR3 DNA sequence: TGCGCCAGCAGGGCCTTTGGCAATGGGCGCAAGGGAGGAAAACTGTTTTTT. This gives the protein CASRAFGNGRKGGKLFF.

The CDR3 sequence is CSVDRGRGGGPHEQYF. CDR3 nucleotide sequence: TGCAGCGTTGATAGGGGCAGGGGGGGCGGTCCCCACGAGCAGTACTTC. The chain joins TRBV29-1 to TRBJ2-7; D might be TRBD1 or TRBD2, each matching 7 bases. The CDR3 extends over 16 amino acids. V was pared by 3 bases and J by 5 bases, with 23 bases between. Germline V gene lookup returns CDR1 SQVTM and CDR2 ANQGSEA.

This chain's CDR3 is CASRPTGGGTDTQYF. In nucleotides, the CDR3 is TGTGCCAGCAGGCCCACAGGGGGCGGAACAGATACGCAGTATTTT. This chain links TRBV28 with TRBJ2-3, with 9 bases identical to TRBD1. V trimming: 6 bases; J trimming: 3 bases; junction bases outside the gene matches: 7. Germline CDR1 and CDR2: MDHEN and SYDVKM. The CDR3 loop spans 15 amino acids. Filled out from reference TRBV28 and TRBJ2-3, the complete variable domain reads DVKVTQSSRYLVKRTGEKVFLECVQDMDHENMFWYRQDPGLGLRLIYFSYDVKMKEKGDIPEGYSVSREKKERFSLILESASTNQTSMYLCASRPTGGGTDTQYFGPGTRLTVL.

The gene calls are TRBV2 and TRBJ1-1, with D possibly TRBD1 on 6 matching bases. Germline-derived CDR1 and CDR2 are SNHLY and FYNNEI. V lost 4 bases to trimming and J lost 1 base, with 10 bases between them. The CDR3 has 14 residues. The CDR3 loop reads CASSVDRTNTEAFF. CDR3 nucleotide sequence: TGTGCCAGCAGTGTAGACAGGACGAACACTGAAGCTTTCTTT.

This clone was detected ten times or more. J is TRBJ1-3 and V is TRBV2, with D hard to call. The CDR3 runs 16 residues. Germline lookup yields CDR1 SNHLY and CDR2 FYNNEI. The germline V and J ends were trimmed by 4 bases and 2 bases, with 15 bases remaining between them. This CDR3 reads CASSATLTETGNTIYF. CDR3 DNA: TGTGCCAGCAGTGCAACACTTACTGAGACTGGAAACACCATATATTTT. The whole variable domain, filled in from reference TRBV2 and TRBJ1-3, reads EPEVTQTPSHQVTQMGQEVILRCVPISNHLYFYWYRQILGQKVEFLVSFYNNEISEKSEIFDDQFSVERPDGSNFTLKIRSTKLEDSAMYFCASSATLTETGNTIYFGEGSWLTVV.

This clone occurred once. This chain joins TRBV5-1 and TRBJ2-5; no clear D gene. Germline loops: CDR1 SGHRS, CDR2 YFSETQ. The CDR3 loop spans 13 amino acids. The V gene lost 2 bases and the J gene lost 5 bases, with 10 bases spanning the gap. This CDR3 reads CASSFAVEETQYF. Here the CDR3 DNA reads TGCGCCAGCAGCTTCGCGGTCGAGGAGACCCAGTACTTC. Full variable domain (missing parts from reference TRBV5-1 and TRBJ2-5): KAGVTQTPRYLIKTRGQQVTLSCSPISGHRSVSWYQQTPGQGLQFLFEYFSETQRNKGNFPGRFSGRQFSNSRSEMNVSTLELGDSALYLCASSFAVEETQYFGPGTRLLVL.

This sequence joins TRBV28 and TRBJ2-5, with 7 bases fitting TRBD1. The length of the CDR3 is 15 residues. CDR1 MDHEN and CDR2 SYDVKM come from the germline V gene. Trimming cost V 5 bases and J 2 bases; bases outside gene matches: 8. CDR3 amino acids: CASSATGTEQETQYF. The CDR3 region has the DNA TGTGCCAGCAGTGCAACCGGGACAGAACAAGAGACCCAGTACTTC.

V gene TRBV20-1 combines with J gene TRBJ2-7; D possibly corresponds to TRBD1 (5 bases). The CDR3 loop spans 8 amino acids. Germline V gene lookup returns CDR1 DFQATT and CDR2 SNEGSKA (reference sequence). Between the trimmed V and J ends, which lost 5 bases and 12 bases, there was a span of 8 bases. Here the CDR3 reads CSALGAYF. DNA for the CDR3: TGCAGTGCTCTAGGGGCGTACTTC.

This clone showed up just once. The V gene is TRBV15, the J gene TRBJ1-4; 8 bases map to TRBD1. V dropped 2 bases and J dropped 8; count of bases not matched to a gene: 10. Per the germline V gene, CDR1 is LNHNV and CDR2 is YYDKDF (reference sequence). The CDR3 length is 16 residues. As DNA, the CDR3 is TGTGCCACCAGCAGAAATCGGGACAGGACAGGGGAAAAACTGTTTTTT. This sequence encodes CATSRNRDRTGEKLFF. Combining the CDR3 with reference TRBV15 and TRBJ1-4 gives the whole variable domain DAMVIQNPRYQVTQFGKPVTLSCSQTLNHNVMYWYQQKSSQAPKLLFHYYDKDFNNEADTPDNFQSRRPNTSFCFLDIRSPGLGDTAMYLCATSRNRDRTGEKLFFGSGTQLSVL.

The chain has TRBV5-4 and TRBJ2-3; 7 positions agree with TRBD1. The CDR3 covers 15 residues. The V and J ends lost 4 bases and 2 bases, in that order; junction bases with no gene match: 7. CDR1 SGHNT and CDR2 YYREEE come from the germline V gene (reference sequence). This CDR3 reads CASSRQGIPTDTQYF. CDR3 nucleotides: TGTGCCAGCAGCCGACAGGGAATTCCCACAGATACGCAGTATTTT.

The chain has TRBV15 and TRBJ2-7; 8 nucleotides match TRBD1. CDR1 and CDR2 from the germline V gene are LNHNV and YYDKDF (reference sequence). V shed 0 bases and J 0 bases; nucleotides not matched to a gene: 1. The CDR3 runs to 15 residues. The CDR3 protein is CATSREGTGSYEQYF. CDR3 DNA: TGTGCCACCAGCAGAGAAGGGACAGGCTCCTACGAGCAGTACTTC.

CDR3 bases: TGTGCCAGCAGCACTAGCGGGAGGGCGGATACGCAGTATTTT. This gives the protein CASSTSGRADTQYF. The rearrangement links TRBV7-3 to TRBJ2-3, with 13 bases matching TRBD2. The germline gives CDR1 SGHTA, CDR2 FQGTGA. V was pared by 5 bases and J by 6 bases, with 2 bases of the junction left unmatched. The CDR3 runs 14 residues. The full variable domain, rest sourced from reference TRBV7-3 and TRBJ2-3, is GAGVSQTPSNKVTEKGKYVELRCDPISGHTALYWYRQSLGQGPEFLIYFQGTGAADDSGLPNDRFFAVRPEGSVSTLKIQRTERGDSAVYLCASSTSGRADTQYFGPGTRLTVL.

The gene calls are TRBV5-1 and TRBJ2-7; D may be TRBD1 (6 bases). Germline loops: CDR1 SGHRS, CDR2 YFSETQ. The CDR3 is 16 amino acids. V was pared by 2 bases and J by 6 bases, with 21 bases between. This CDR3 reads CASSLGESPGVSEQYF. CDR3 DNA sequence: TGCGCCAGCAGCTTAGGGGAGTCACCAGGGGTCTCCGAGCAGTACTTC. The full variable domain, its missing parts supplied by reference TRBV5-1 and TRBJ2-7, is KAGVTQTPRYLIKTRGQQVTLSCSPISGHRSVSWYQQTPGQGLQFLFEYFSETQRNKGNFPGRFSGRQFSNSRSEMNVSTLELGDSALYLCASSLGESPGVSEQYFGPGTRLTVT.

This clone was found once. One base away lies a much larger clone, so this may be a sequencing read error. The sample has other DNA sequences that encode this CDR3 too. J is TRBJ1-5 and V is TRBV2; TRBD1 matches 7 bases. J lost 2 bases, V lost 4 bases, and 2 bases had no gene match. CDR1 is SNHLY, CDR2 FYNNEI, per germline. The CDR3 has 14 amino acids. CDR3 in DNA: TGTGCCAGCAGTGGGACAGGCGGCAATCAGCCCCAGCATTTT. It translates to CASSGTGGNQPQHF.

The chain is built from TRBV10-3 and TRBJ1-1; TRBD1 might be the D (6 bases). The CDR3 extends over 13 amino acids. Trimming shortened V by 3 bases and J by 6 bases, and 11 bases separated the two germline ends. Germline CDR1 and CDR2: ENHRY and SYGVKD. CDR3 residues: CAISEQGSAEAFF. CDR3 coding DNA: TGTGCCATCAGTGAACAGGGTTCCGCTGAAGCTTTCTTT.

J is TRBJ2-1 and V is TRBV18; the match to TRBD1 covers 9 bases. Trimming at V came to 3 bases and at J to 6 bases, leaving 12 bases not matched to a gene. This CDR3 is 17 amino acids long. Germline V gene data show CDR1 as KGHSH and CDR2 as LQKENI. The CDR3 is CASSPLTGTGRANEQFF. In DNA, the CDR3 is TGTGCCAGCTCACCGCTGACCGGGACAGGGAGGGCCAATGAGCAGTTCTTC.

V is TRBV27 and J is TRBJ1-1; perhaps TRBD1 as D (5 bases). The germline V and J ends were trimmed by 2 bases and 3 bases, with 7 bases remaining between them. CDR3 length equals 13 residues. From germline, CDR1 is MNHEY and CDR2 SMNVEV (reference sequence). Written as DNA, the CDR3 is TGTGCCAGCAGTTTAAAGGGGTACACTGAAGCTTTCTTT. It codes for CASSLKGYTEAFF.

V gene TRBV5-4 combines with J gene TRBJ1-1; D uncertain. V was cut by 2 bases and J by 7 bases, with 18 bases left in between. The CDR3 is 15 amino acids. Germline V gene data show CDR1 as SGHNT and CDR2 as YYREEE (reference sequence). As DNA, the CDR3 is TGTGCCAGCAGCTTACGCACGGCAGGAGCCGGTGAAGCTTTCTTT. As protein: CASSLRTAGAGEAFF.